Included here is one T cell receptor (beta chain) sequence, with context. Assay used: immunoSEQ multiplex PCR; TCRdb lists only in-frame clones, some missing. The table records 110,000 to 150,000 clones, approximately 90% of them present only once. Trimming took 5 bases from V and 9 from J, leaving 14 bases between them. Germline CDR1 reads SGHTA; CDR2 reads FQGTGA. This CDR3 region has 13 residues. The data derive from a study of T cell responses to AZD1222 COVID-19 vaccine. The specimen comprised peripheral blood, sampled on day 0 of AZD1222 vaccination. J is TRBJ2-1 and V is TRBV7-3; no clear D. The TCR originated in an adult in good health. CDR3 sequence reads: CASSDTNGGEQFF. The CDR3, as DNA: TGTGCCAGCAGCGATACTAACGGCGGTGAGCAGTTCTTC.